This T cell receptor (beta chain) was sequenced for a study of blood T cell repertoires in COVID-19. V shed 2 bases and J shed 3 bases, with 11 bases lying between them. The CDR3 length is 15 residues. Looked up from germline, CDR1 is SGHTA and CDR2 is FQGNSA. Assay used: immunoSEQ multiplex PCR; TCRdb lists only in-frame clones, some missing. The profile shows roughly 260,000 clones, about nine tenths of them singletons. This chain joins TRBV7-2 and TRBJ1-3, with D possibly matching TRBD1 (5 bases). The specimen was PBMCs or T cells enriched from blood (not recorded which). The sequence was collected from a woman under 30 who had recovered from COVID-19. CDR3 in amino acids: CASSLISGGGNTIYF. The CDR3 nucleotides are TGTGCCAGCAGCTTAATCTCCGGGGGTGGAAACACCATATATTTT.